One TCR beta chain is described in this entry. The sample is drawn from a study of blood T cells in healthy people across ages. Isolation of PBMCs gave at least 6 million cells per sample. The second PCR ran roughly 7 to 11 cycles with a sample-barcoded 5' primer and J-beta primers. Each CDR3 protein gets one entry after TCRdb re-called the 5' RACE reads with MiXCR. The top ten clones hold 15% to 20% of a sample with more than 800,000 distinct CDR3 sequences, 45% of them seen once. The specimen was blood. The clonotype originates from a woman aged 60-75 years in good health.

CDR3 protein: CASSSRTGQNTEAFF. CDR3 nucleotide sequence: TGTGCCAGCAGCTCCAGGACAGGGCAAAACACTGAAGCTTTCTTT. The chain couples TRBV5-4 to TRBJ1-1, with 8 bases fitting TRBD1. The CDR3 has 15 residues. Germline assignment: CDR1 SGHNT and CDR2 YYREEE (reference sequence). V lost 3 bases to trimming and J lost 2 bases; unmatched junction nucleotides: 6. The variable domain in full, with the rest retrieved from reference TRBV5-4 and TRBJ1-1, is ETGVTQSPTHLIKTRGQQVTLRCSSQSGHNTVSWYQQALGQGPQFIFQYYREEENGRGNFPPRFSGLQFPNYSSELNVNALELDDSALYLCASSSRTGQNTEAFFGQGTRLTVV.